This TCR beta chain was captured in a study of cytomegalovirus exposure and HLA in healthy donors. Study-level results: The study labeled 150 to 200 TCR beta chains cytomegalovirus-associated.

With 60 Vbeta and 13 Jbeta primers, the PCR was carried out. Clones were sequenced by immunoSEQ multiplex PCR, and TCRdb holds only the in-frame ones, with some missing. The repertoire holds some 110,000 clones, with less than 80% as singletons. The V end was cut by 4 bases, the J end by 1 base, with 8 bases between. The CDR3 consists of 13 residues. CDR1 MNHEY and CDR2 SMNVEV come from the germline V gene (reference sequence). Comments on this clone: What it binds is unknown.

V is TRBV27 and J is TRBJ2-7; D uncertain. Material for sequencing was PBMCs. The clonotype originates from a woman aged 40-49 years in good health and CMV-seropositive. CDR3 amino acids: CASSWASSYEQYF. The CDR3 region has the DNA TGTGCCAGCAGTTGGGCTTCTTCCTACGAGCAGTACTTC.